Listed below are T cell receptor beta chains from one sample, sequenced in a study of T cell repertoires in cytomegalovirus infection. TCRdb fed the reads into MiXCR, producing one record per CDR3 protein. Altogether about 250,000 distinct CDR3 sequences are present, 17% being singletons, with the ten largest covering roughly 45%. Sequenced input: CD8+ T cells from PBMCs. All receptors derive from a human donor in good health (CMV status not recorded). Some clones in this sample may be carry-over from other donors' samples. Both conserved end residues are part of each CDR3.

j_call	v_call	cdr3_aa
TRBJ1-2	TRBV28	CASSAGRVSGYTF
TRBJ2-1	TRBV11-2	CASSYEFRLSYNEQFF
TRBJ2-1	TRBV2	CASSVETGNYNEQFF
TRBJ2-3	TRBV10-3	CAISPMTSGVTDTQYF
TRBJ2-5	TRBV7-8	CASSPWATPEGQYF
TRBJ1-2	TRBV7-9	CASRSGTPSPYGYTF
TRBJ2-6	TRBV6-1	CATLTGAGANVLTF
TRBJ2-7	TRBV20-1	CSVVGEGLYEQYF
TRBJ2-1	TRBV3-1	CASSHPTSGESYNEQFF
TRBJ2-1	TRBV15	CATSRDLGHSSYNEQFF
TRBJ2-2	TRBV7-6	CASSPTGDTGELFF
TRBJ2-3	TRBV13	CASSLDRPLQYF
TRBJ2-7	TRBV19	CASSIGWGNYEQYF
TRBJ1-5	TRBV7-8	CASSLTPGQPQHF
TRBJ2-1	TRBV5-4	CASSPGTSGYNEQFF
TRBJ2-1	TRBV12-3/TRBV12-4	CASSLRIKGSYNEQFF
TRBJ2-7	TRBV29-1	CSVDWGAEQYF
TRBJ1-2	TRBV23-1	CASSQPRDTGYGYTF
TRBJ2-1	TRBV7-2	CASSRTYNEQFF
TRBJ1-1	TRBV7-3	CASSLTAGINTEAFF
TRBJ2-7	TRBV5-1	CASTLGEGAPYEQYF
TRBJ2-1	TRBV12-3/TRBV12-4	CASRGGTSGVVEQFF
TRBJ1-1	TRBV6-6	CASSYSTVKSGGEAFF
TRBJ2-3	TRBV28	CASSFGAQGSDTQYF
TRBJ1-1	TRBV7-6	CASSFGDMNTEAFF
TRBJ1-2	TRBV6-5	CASSYSTGTVYGYTF
TRBJ1-5	TRBV7-2	CASSLDGLFSNQPQHF
TRBJ2-1	TRBV29-1	CSVVDTEPGHEQFF
TRBJ2-3	TRBV11-3	CASSLQGNTQYF
TRBJ1-2	TRBV7-8	CASSWSGTQPANYGYTF
TRBJ1-1	TRBV20-1	CSARDRNREAFF
TRBJ2-5	TRBV24-1	CATSEATGDETQYF
TRBJ2-1	TRBV7-8	CAATGTVSNEQFF
TRBJ2-7	TRBV29-1	CSVEGAGQGTYEQYF
TRBJ1-5	TRBV7-8	CASSLLFGGTSNQPQHF
TRBJ2-1	TRBV2	CASSTGQSYNEQFF
TRBJ1-1	TRBV28	CASRTHPNTEAFF
TRBJ2-1	TRBV5-1	CASSTKLAGDYNEQFF
TRBJ2-1	TRBV7-3	CASSTVGGGEQFF
TRBJ1-3	TRBV25-1	CASRGPGQGRFSGNTIYF
TRBJ2-2	TRBV6-2/TRBV6-3	CASSPRELVLNTGELFF
TRBJ2-3	TRBV27	CASSLGTGGPTDTQYF
TRBJ2-4	TRBV11-2	CATDGAPLAKNIQYF
TRBJ2-1	TRBV6-5	CASSYRQGPQFF
TRBJ1-5	TRBV4-2	CASSQDLPPQPQHF
TRBJ2-1	TRBV28	CASSLASGGAPYNEQFF
TRBJ2-7	TRBV15	CATSPSIAFPDEQYF
TRBJ1-2	TRBV27	CASSLNSGYGYTF
TRBJ2-7	TRBV28	CASSLAGQAPTF
TRBJ1-5	TRBV28	CASSLTGTVPSFQPQHF
TRBJ2-7	TRBV7-8	CASSLDRGTTYEQYF
TRBJ1-1	TRBV7-2	CASSLEWGQGPEAFF
TRBJ2-3	TRBV3-1	CASSQETRDYGLTDTQYF
TRBJ1-5	TRBV7-6	CASSTRTDNQPQHF
TRBJ2-7	TRBV7-9	CASGRGGVYSYEQYF
TRBJ2-1	TRBV7-2	CASSLGGGGGRSYNEQFF
TRBJ2-7	TRBV7-2	CASSLGFSYEQYF
TRBJ2-5	TRBV7-8	CASSLGVGPQETQYF
TRBJ2-7	TRBV12-3/TRBV12-4	CASSPWRGNSYEQYF
TRBJ2-2	TRBV12-3/TRBV12-4	CASRSPVPGNTGELFF